The 23 T cell receptor beta chains in this list originate from one sample, sequenced in a study of T cell changes during pregnancy in multiple sclerosis (dated by TCRdb to 2018 to 2020). Receptor libraries were prepared by the immunoSEQ multiplex PCR assay. TCRdb carries this immuneACCESS record with in-frame sequences only. Its versions omit some clonotypes, under half of them owing to an unresolved V gene in the studies checked, with the rest unexplained. Here the sample has more than 35,000 clones; 90% occur a single time. The ten largest clones represent approximately 0.5% of the sample. The specimen was CD4+ T cells from peripheral blood mononuclear cells, collected in the second trimester of pregnancy. The receptors here all came from a female donor with multiple sclerosis, enrolled in a pregnancy study.

This chain links TRBV7-9 with TRBJ2-1; 8 bases are a match to TRBD1. V was pared by 6 bases and J by 7 bases, with 8 bases of the junction left unmatched. Germline assignment: CDR1 SEHNR and CDR2 FQNEAQ (reference sequence). This CDR3 contains 14 residues. The CDR3 is CASRSWTGLNEQFF. The CDR3 DNA reads as TGTGCCAGCAGGTCCTGGACAGGGCTAAATGAGCAGTTCTTC.

This chain links TRBV28 with TRBJ1-1, with 7 bases identical to TRBD1. Germline trimming cut 3 bases from V and 4 bases from J; bases unmatched to any gene: 8. Germline V gives CDR1 MDHEN, CDR2 SYDVKM. The CDR3 totals 15 residues. The CDR3 sequence is CASSLSDRHRTEAFF. The CDR3 region has the DNA TGTGCCAGCAGTTTGTCGGACAGGCATCGCACTGAAGCTTTCTTT.

The V and J genes are TRBV7-2 and TRBJ2-3; no clear D gene. Trimming took 5 bases from V and 1 from J, leaving 13 bases between them. The CDR3 is 15 residues long. Germline V CDR1 and CDR2: SGHTA, FQGNSA. CDR3 region: CASSPDSLGTDTQYF. In nucleotides, the CDR3 is TGTGCCAGCAGCCCCGACTCCCTGGGCACAGATACGCAGTATTTT. The full variable domain, in which reference TRBV7-2 and TRBJ2-3 provide the parts outside the CDR3, is GAGVSQSPSNKVTEKGKDVELRCDPISGHTALYWYRQSLGQGLEFLIYFQGNSAPDKSGLPSDRFSAERTGGSVSTLTIQRTQQEDSAVYLCASSPDSLGTDTQYFGPGTRLTVL.

The chain links TRBV18 to TRBJ1-1; D is possibly TRBD1 (6 bases). The V gene lost 3 bases and the J gene lost 2 bases, with 13 bases spanning the gap. Germline CDR1 and CDR2: KGHSH and LQKENI. CDR3 length: 15 amino acids. CDR3 region: CASSPLDRPNTEAFF. The CDR3 coding sequence is TGTGCCAGCTCACCGTTAGACAGGCCCAACACTGAAGCTTTCTTT.

V gene TRBV19 combines with J gene TRBJ2-3, with 8 positions matching TRBD2. Germline loops: CDR1 LNHDA, CDR2 SQIVND (reference sequence). The CDR3 is 15 residues long. With V trimmed by 4 bases and J by 0 bases, 3 bases remained unmatched. CDR3: CASSNGTRSTDTQYF. The CDR3 nucleotides read TGTGCCAGTAGTAATGGGACTAGGAGCACAGATACGCAGTATTTT.

The chain joins TRBV7-2 to TRBJ2-3; D uncertain. Trimming stripped 5 bases from V and 9 bases from J, with 15 bases between. The CDR3 has 13 amino acids. Germline-derived CDR1 and CDR2 are SGHTA and FQGNSA. CDR3 amino acids: CASSLPAGSTQYF. The CDR3 coding sequence is TGTGCCAGCAGCCTCCCAGCAGGCAGCACGCAGTATTTT.

This clone was observed a few times. CDR3 protein: CAWSGGTSGRVGEQYF. As DNA, the CDR3 is TGTGCCTGGAGTGGCGGGACTAGCGGGAGGGTTGGCGAGCAGTACTTC. V usage is TRBV30 and J usage is TRBJ2-7; 16 bases align to TRBD2. Losses at the gene ends were 1 base for V and 6 bases for J; bases not matched to a gene: 6. This CDR3 has 16 amino acids. The germline gives CDR1 GTSNPN, CDR2 SVGIG (reference sequence). The entire variable domain, with the rest obtained from reference TRBV30 and TRBJ2-7, is as follows: SQTIHQWPATLVQPVGSPLSLECTVEGTSNPNLYWYRQAAGRGLQLLFYSVGIGQISSEVPQNLSASRPQDRQFILSSKKLLLSDSGFYLCAWSGGTSGRVGEQYFGPGTRLTVT.

V gene TRBV5-1 combines with J gene TRBJ2-3, with 7 bases that match TRBD1. This CDR3 region has 15 residues. Germline V lookup: CDR1 SGHRS, CDR2 YFSETQ. V lost 3 bases and J lost 1; bases outside the gene matches: 5. In DNA form, the CDR3 reads TGCGCCAGCAGCTCACAGGGGATGGGCACAGATACGCAGTATTTT. Its protein product is CASSSQGMGTDTQYF.

The CDR3 DNA follows: TGTGCCAGCAGCTCGGGACAGGCGCTTGGCTATGGCTACACCTTC. It yields the protein CASSSGQALGYGYTF. The chain recombines TRBV7-9 with TRBJ1-2; 8 positions match TRBD1. Trimming cost V 4 bases and J 4 bases; bases outside gene matches: 8. Per the germline V gene, CDR1 is SEHNR and CDR2 is FQNEAQ (reference sequence). The CDR3 has 15 amino acids.

The chain is built from TRBV5-4 and TRBJ1-4; 9 nucleotides agree with TRBD1. J was trimmed by 6 bases and V by 2 bases; bases with no gene match: 8. Germline V gene data show CDR1 as SGHNT and CDR2 as YYREEE (reference sequence). The CDR3 has 16 residues. The CDR3 DNA reads as TGTGCCAGCAGCTTACAAATGACAGGGGGAGATGAAAAACTGTTTTTT. Translation: CASSLQMTGGDEKLFF.

The chain joins TRBV6-5 to TRBJ1-4, with 9 nucleotides matching TRBD1. The CDR3 contains 16 residues. Germline values: CDR1 MNHEY, CDR2 SVGAGI. The junction had 7 bases not matched to a gene; V was cut back by 4 bases and J by 4 bases. CDR3 region: CASSLTGGRGNEKLFF. In DNA, the CDR3 is TGTGCCAGCAGTTTGACAGGGGGTAGGGGTAATGAAAAACTGTTTTTT.

The chain joins TRBV5-1 to TRBJ2-2; possible D gene TRBD2, 6 bases. Trimming pared 5 bases from V and 2 bases from J, leaving 7 bases between. This CDR3 region has 13 residues. Germline V gives CDR1 SGHRS, CDR2 YFSETQ. For the CDR3, the DNA is TGCGCCAGCAGGGGGGGAAACACCGGGGAGCTGTTTTTT. This gives the protein CASRGGNTGELFF.

This chain links TRBV19 with TRBJ2-1, with 13 bases aligning to TRBD2. Germline trimming cut 8 bases from V and 0 bases from J; bases unmatched to any gene: 10. Germline V gives CDR1 LNHDA, CDR2 SQIVND (reference sequence). The CDR3 loop spans 18 amino acids. As DNA, the CDR3 is TGTGCCAGTGGAGAGGGACTAGCGGGACATAGCTCCTACAATGAGCAGTTCTTC. Its translation: CASGEGLAGHSSYNEQFF. Supplemented by reference TRBV19 and TRBJ2-1, the full variable domain reads DGGITQSPKYLFRKEGQNVTLSCEQNLNHDAMYWYRQDPGQGLRLIYYSQIVNDFQKGDIAEGYSVSREKKESFPLTVTSAQKNPTAFYLCASGEGLAGHSSYNEQFFGPGTRLTVL.

This clone was recorded a few times. This chain links TRBV2 with TRBJ1-1; a possible D gene is TRBD1 (5 bases). CDR3 length equals 12 residues. Trimming left V 1 base short and J 7 bases short, with 7 bases between. Germline assignment: CDR1 SNHLY and CDR2 FYNNEI. CDR3 sequence reads: CASSEVGVEAFF. The CDR3 nucleotides are TGTGCCAGCAGTGAAGTAGGGGTTGAAGCTTTCTTT.

The chain combines TRBV5-1 with TRBJ2-6; D ambiguous. The CDR3 covers 15 residues. Germline V gene lookup returns CDR1 SGHRS and CDR2 YFSETQ. The V gene lost 5 bases and the J gene lost 0 bases, with 9 bases spanning the gap. The DNA of the CDR3 is TGCGCCAGCAGGGGTGACTTCTCTGGGGCCAACGTCCTGACTTTC. This gives the protein CASRGDFSGANVLTF.

This chain uses TRBV6-1 with TRBJ1-5; 8 bases map to TRBD1. This CDR3 has 13 amino acids. V dropped 6 bases and J dropped 5; count of bases not matched to a gene: 3. CDR1 is MNHNS, CDR2 SASEGT, per germline. CDR3 in amino acids: CASSDRGYQPQHF. Here the CDR3 DNA reads TGTGCCAGCAGCGACAGGGGCTATCAGCCCCAGCATTTT.

The rearrangement links TRBV28 to TRBJ1-2; D gene ambiguous. CDR1 and CDR2 (germline): MDHEN, SYDVKM. V was trimmed by 3 bases and J by 6 bases, leaving 14 bases between them. The CDR3 extends over 14 amino acids. The CDR3 coding sequence is TGTGCCAGCAGTTTCTTCGGGAAAGAGAATGGCTACACCTTC. Its translation is CASSFFGKENGYTF.

The chain uses TRBV2 and TRBJ2-1; D unclear. Trimming shortened V by 5 bases and J by 1 base, and 6 bases separated the two germline ends. The germline gives CDR1 SNHLY, CDR2 FYNNEI. The CDR3 loop spans 13 amino acids. Here the CDR3 DNA reads TGTGCCAGCAGTTACAGATCCTACAATGAGCAGTTCTTC. It is translated as CASSYRSYNEQFF.

The chain employs TRBV5-1 and TRBJ2-7; 11 nucleotides agree with TRBD2. V was pared by 4 bases and J by 2 bases, with 2 bases of the junction left unmatched. Germline CDR1 SGHRS, CDR2 YFSETQ. The CDR3 contains 14 residues. The CDR3 loop is CASSGTSGTYEQYF. CDR3 DNA: TGCGCCAGCAGCGGGACTAGCGGAACCTACGAGCAGTACTTC.

The chain couples TRBV6-5 to TRBJ2-7; 7 bases fit TRBD1. V trimming: 5 bases; J trimming: 3 bases; junction bases outside the gene matches: 4. The CDR3 sequence is 13 residues long. Looked up from germline, CDR1 is MNHEY and CDR2 is SVGAGI. The CDR3 nucleotides read TGTGCCAGCAGTAAAAGACAGGGCTACGAGCAGTACTTC. It translates to CASSKRQGYEQYF.

V gene TRBV6-1 combines with J gene TRBJ2-3; D possibly corresponds to TRBD2 (7 bases). The CDR3 totals 16 residues. CDR1 MNHNS and CDR2 SASEGT come from the germline V gene. Trimming cost V 1 base and J 2 bases, with 13 bases left between them. As DNA, the CDR3 is TGTGCCAGCAGTGAAGGATGGGGGGGGGCCACAGATACGCAGTATTTT. As protein: CASSEGWGGATDTQYF.

V is TRBV7-9 and J is TRBJ2-7; D may be TRBD2 (6 bases). Germline loops: CDR1 SEHNR, CDR2 FQNEAQ (reference sequence). V lost 4 bases and J lost 2, with 12 bases in between. The CDR3 consists of 14 residues. The CDR3 region has the DNA TGTGCCAGCAGCTCGGGGGACGGAACCTACGAGCAGTACTTC. It is translated as CASSSGDGTYEQYF.

The rearrangement uses TRBV29-1 and TRBJ2-7, with no clear D. V lost 7 bases to trimming and J lost 2 bases, with 18 bases between them. CDR1 and CDR2 (germline): SQVTM, ANQGSEA. The CDR3 is 14 amino acids. The CDR3 sequence is CSASISTKPYEQYF. CDR3 DNA sequence: TGCAGCGCCTCGATAAGTACAAAACCCTACGAGCAGTACTTC.